These 24 T cell receptor beta chains originate from one sample sequenced in a study of T cell responses to AZD1222 COVID-19 vaccine. The assay was immunoSEQ multiplex PCR, and TCRdb's table has in-frame clones only and misses some. The sample lists around 140,000 clones, 89% seen once, with roughly 4.7% in the top ten. The specimen comprised peripheral blood, sampled on day 0 of AZD1222 vaccination. These receptors were obtained from an adult in good health.

The chain recombines TRBV3-1 (or the pseudogene TRBV3-2) with TRBJ2-7; 8 bases map to TRBD1. The CDR3 runs to 14 residues. V lost 1 base, J lost 7 bases, and 6 bases stayed unmatched. The germline CDR1 and CDR2 sequences are LGHDT and YNNKEL (reference sequence). The CDR3 DNA sequence: TGTGCCAGCAGCCAAGTTGTGACAGGGGTAGAGCAGTACTTC. This codes for CASSQVVTGVEQYF.

The chain recombines TRBV27 with TRBJ1-2; D not resolved. The CDR3 sequence is 15 residues long. Deletions cut 4 bases from V and 4 bases from J, with 16 bases between. Germline V gene sequence: CDR1 MNHEY, CDR2 SMNVEV (reference sequence). CDR3 nucleotides: TGTGCCAGCAGTTCTCTCACTCGGACGGTCTATGGCTACACCTTC. It is translated as CASSSLTRTVYGYTF.

This clone was observed a single time. V and J are TRBV6-2 or TRBV6-3 and TRBJ1-1, with 7 bases fitting TRBD1. Germline CDR1 reads MNHEY; CDR2 reads SVGEGT. CDR3 length: 14 amino acids. Trimming removed 6 bases from V and 6 bases from J; junction bases left unmatched: 10. Written as DNA, the CDR3 is TGTGCCAGCAGCTGGACGGGACAGAATCCTGAAGCTTTCTTT. Protein: CASSWTGQNPEAFF.

The V and J genes are TRBV15 and TRBJ1-1; 8 nucleotides match TRBD1. The germline gives CDR1 LNHNV, CDR2 YYDKDF (reference sequence). V trimming: 5 bases; J trimming: 0 bases; junction bases outside the gene matches: 14. This CDR3 is 18 amino acids long. The CDR3 DNA reads as TGTGCCACCAGCGAGACCTCAGGGGGCGAGCAGATGAACACTGAAGCTTTCTTT. Translation gives CATSETSGGEQMNTEAFF. The whole variable domain, remainder taken from reference TRBV15 and TRBJ1-1, is DAMVIQNPRYQVTQFGKPVTLSCSQTLNHNVMYWYQQKSSQAPKLLFHYYDKDFNNEADTPDNFQSRRPNTSFCFLDIRSPGLGDTAMYLCATSETSGGEQMNTEAFFGQGTRLTVV.

This clone was recorded once. The chain combines TRBV10-3 with TRBJ1-6; D gene unclear. The CDR3 runs to 13 residues. The V end was cut by 3 bases, the J end by 5 bases, with 5 bases between. Germline CDR1 and CDR2: ENHRY and SYGVKD. In nucleotides, the CDR3 is TGTGCCATCAGTGATAGGGATAATTCACCCCTCCACTTT. Translation: CAISDRDNSPLHF.

The chain has TRBV18 and TRBJ1-1; the D gene is possibly TRBD1 (5 bases). The ends were cut back, 2 bases at V and 5 bases at J, with 9 bases in the middle. The CDR3 has 13 residues. Germline V gene lookup returns CDR1 KGHSH and CDR2 LQKENI. The DNA of the CDR3 is TGTGCCAGCTCACCATCAGGGTCGACTGAAGCTTTCTTT. Its protein product is CASSPSGSTEAFF.

The chain links TRBV14 to TRBJ2-2; no clear D gene. Germline V gives CDR1 SGHDN, CDR2 FVKESK. The CDR3 has 15 residues. V was shortened by 3 bases and J by 5 bases, with 13 bases between the two germline ends. CDR3 nucleotides: TGTGCCAGCAGCCAGTTCCTGATCGGAACCGGGGAGCTGTTTTTT. Residues: CASSQFLIGTGELFF.

This chain links TRBV19 with TRBJ1-2; D is possibly TRBD1 (5 bases). The CDR3 is 13 amino acids. V lost 6 bases to trimming and J lost 0 bases, with 8 bases between them. The germline V gene has CDR1 LNHDA and CDR2 SQIVND (reference sequence). CDR3 sequence reads: CASRLQANYGYTF. The DNA of the CDR3 is TGTGCCAGTAGGCTACAGGCTAACTATGGCTACACCTTC.

V gene TRBV5-6 combines with J gene TRBJ1-3; D is unresolved. CDR3 size: 14 residues. The germline gives CDR1 SGHDT, CDR2 YYEEEE. V was cut by 0 bases and J by 2 bases, with 6 bases left in between. DNA of the CDR3: TGTGCCAGCAGCTTGGGGTACCCTGGAAACACCATATATTTT. Translated, it gives CASSLGYPGNTIYF.

The chain is built from TRBV28 and TRBJ2-1, with 7 bases identical to TRBD2. This CDR3 comprises 13 residues. Unmatched junction bases numbered 8, after V lost 10 bases and J lost 5 bases. Germline V gene lookup returns CDR1 MDHEN and CDR2 SYDVKM. CDR3 nucleotides: TGTGCCACGGGTAAAGGGAGGGACAATGAGCAGTTCTTC. It codes for CATGKGRDNEQFF. Using reference TRBV28 and TRBJ2-1 for the parts outside the CDR3, the full variable domain is DVKVTQSSRYLVKRTGEKVFLECVQDMDHENMFWYRQDPGLGLRLIYFSYDVKMKEKGDIPEGYSVSREKKERFSLILESASTNQTSMYLCATGKGRDNEQFFGPGTRLTVL.

The J gene is TRBJ2-2, the V gene TRBV4-2; 12 bases map to TRBD2. Germline values: CDR1 LGHNA, CDR2 YNFKEQ. CDR3 size: 16 residues. With V trimmed by 2 bases and J by 4 bases, 2 bases remained unmatched. The CDR3 DNA follows: TGTGCCAGCAGCCAAACTAGCGGGAGGACCACCGGGGAGCTGTTTTTT. Its protein product is CASSQTSGRTTGELFF.

V gene TRBV5-1 combines with J gene TRBJ2-2; 7 nucleotides match TRBD1. V lost 3 bases and J lost 6; bases outside the gene matches: 5. This CDR3 has 14 amino acids. CDR1 and CDR2 (germline): SGHRS, YFSETQ. The CDR3 sequence: CASSSGQTAGELFF. Written as DNA, the CDR3 is TGCGCCAGCAGCTCGGGACAGACGGCCGGGGAGCTGTTTTTT.

The rearrangement joins TRBV19 to TRBJ1-1; 7 bases line up with TRBD1. The germline gives CDR1 LNHDA, CDR2 SQIVND (reference sequence). V gave up 3 bases and J gave up 4 bases; unmatched junction bases: 11. The CDR3 runs to 16 residues. The DNA for the CDR3 is TGTGCCAGTAGTATTGGTGGCAGGGGGACTGGCACTGAAGCTTTCTTT. Its translation is CASSIGGRGTGTEAFF.

V and J are TRBV4-1 and TRBJ1-2; no reliable D call. This CDR3 comprises 15 residues. The V gene's germline CDR1 is MGHRA and CDR2 YSYEKL. V was shortened by 7 bases and J by 5 bases, with 20 bases between the two germline ends. CDR3 nucleotide sequence: TGCGCCAGCACTCCCCTTGTCGGTGGTTCATATGGCTACACCTTC. It is translated as CASTPLVGGSYGYTF.

The rearrangement joins TRBV28 to TRBJ1-2; D unresolved. Trimming cost V 5 bases and J 4 bases, with 14 bases left between them. This CDR3 region has 14 residues. Germline V gene lookup returns CDR1 MDHEN and CDR2 SYDVKM. The CDR3 loop is CASSPPDTRYGYTF. As DNA, the CDR3 is TGTGCCAGCAGTCCTCCTGACACCCGCTATGGCTACACCTTC.

This rearrangement joins TRBV28 to TRBJ1-1; possibly TRBD1 for D (5 bases). The V end was cut by 0 bases, the J end by 0 bases, with 8 bases between. CDR1 is MDHEN and CDR2 is SYDVKM in the germline V gene. This CDR3 contains 15 residues. The CDR3 DNA is TGTGCCAGCAGTTTATGGACGGGGCTGAACACTGAAGCTTTCTTT. It is translated as CASSLWTGLNTEAFF. Full variable domain (rest looked up from reference TRBV28 and TRBJ1-1): DVKVTQSSRYLVKRTGEKVFLECVQDMDHENMFWYRQDPGLGLRLIYFSYDVKMKEKGDIPEGYSVSREKKERFSLILESASTNQTSMYLCASSLWTGLNTEAFFGQGTRLTVV.

The V gene is TRBV28, the J gene TRBJ1-3, with D uncertain. Trimming pared 0 bases from V and 4 bases from J, leaving 7 bases between. The CDR3 loop spans 14 amino acids. Germline CDR1 reads MDHEN; CDR2 reads SYDVKM. CDR3 coding DNA: TGTGCCAGCAGTTTATGGGCAGTCGGAAACACCATATATTTT. As protein: CASSLWAVGNTIYF.

The chain joins TRBV2 to TRBJ2-7; maybe TRBD1 (5 bases). CDR3 size: 12 residues. The germline CDR1 and CDR2 sequences are SNHLY and FYNNEI. Trimming cost V 5 bases and J 3 bases, with 8 bases left between them. For the CDR3, the DNA is TGTGCCAGCAGTTACAGGAACTACGAGCAGTACTTC. It translates to CASSYRNYEQYF.

The chain employs TRBV7-2 and TRBJ1-2; D might be TRBD1 (5 bases). Germline V CDR1 and CDR2: SGHTA, FQGNSA. Trimming shortened V by 5 bases and J by 3 bases, and 13 bases separated the two germline ends. The length of the CDR3 is 14 residues. CDR3: CASSSAGNHYGYTF. The CDR3 region has the DNA TGTGCCAGCAGCAGCGCAGGGAACCACTATGGCTACACCTTC.

The genes are TRBV21-1 and TRBJ1-2; the table's D call TRBD1 went unverified against the DNA. TRBV21-1 is a listed pseudogene. CDR3 size: 16 residues. In nucleotides, the CDR3 is TGTGCCAGCAGCAAAGGGACAGGGGGCGTCTGCGATGGCTACACCTTC. Translation: CASSKGTGGVCDGYTF.

The chain recombines TRBV6-1 with TRBJ1-3; TRBD1 is a possible D gene (5 bases). The germline V and J ends were trimmed by 2 bases and 2 bases, with 13 bases remaining between them. The germline V gene has CDR1 MNHNS and CDR2 SASEGT. The CDR3 loop spans 16 amino acids. CDR3 DNA sequence: TGTGCCAGCAGTGAACGCGCAGGGCGACCTGGAAACACCATATATTTT. Its protein is CASSERAGRPGNTIYF.

The chain couples TRBV18 to TRBJ2-3, with D unresolved. Looked up from germline, CDR1 is KGHSH and CDR2 is LQKENI. The CDR3 totals 14 residues. Trimming left V 0 bases short and J 7 bases short, with 11 bases between. This CDR3 reads CASSPPVSGNTQYF. CDR3 sequence (DNA): TGTGCCAGCTCACCACCGGTCTCCGGAAATACGCAGTATTTT.

The rearrangement joins TRBV24-1 to TRBJ2-5; D may be TRBD1 (6 bases). From germline, CDR1 is KGHDR and CDR2 SFDVKD. Trimming cost V 0 bases and J 5 bases, with 18 bases left between them. The CDR3 is made up of 17 amino acids. The DNA for the CDR3 is TGTGCCACCAGTGATTTGATCGCGTCAGGGGAGAAGGAGACCCAGTACTTC. Translating it yields CATSDLIASGEKETQYF.

This clone was detected only a few times. The chain combines TRBV15 with TRBJ2-3; TRBD2 agrees at 10 bases. Per germline, CDR1 LNHNV and CDR2 YYDKDF (reference sequence). Unmatched junction bases numbered 14, after V lost 4 bases and J lost 1 base. The CDR3 contains 19 residues. CDR3: CATSKEREGMRLGTDTQYF. The CDR3 region has the DNA TGTGCCACCAGCAAGGAGCGGGAGGGCATGCGTCTTGGCACAGATACGCAGTATTTT.